The 4 T cell receptor beta chains presented below share a single source sample, sequenced in a study of T-cell memory formation after mild COVID-19 (dated by TCRdb to about 2021). Library method: 5' RACE. TCRdb names Illumina NovaSeq 6000 as the instrument used. The public sequencing data were trimmed at Q25 with fastp and processed into clonotypes with MiXCR by TCRdb, which kept only in-frame beta chains. Each CDR3 protein appears once, grouped with its most common genes and DNA. Counted in this sample were 45,000 to 55,000 distinct CDR3 sequences; 9.3% of them appeared once. The ten largest clones take up about an eighth of the sample. Sequenced: PBMCs or a T cell subset sorted from them (not recorded which). These receptors originate from an adult woman who had mild COVID-19 (a few samples of this study predate the infection). The sample titles of this study are shuffled in the database, so cell type and time point are left out; the donor was told from shared clones.

At least ten counts were recorded for this clonotype. The chain has TRBV9 and TRBJ2-1; D possibly matches TRBD1 or TRBD2 (6 bases each). The CDR3 consists of 16 residues. V gave up 4 bases and J gave up 5 bases, with 19 bases separating them. Germline V gene lookup returns CDR1 SGDLS and CDR2 YYNGEE. CDR3: CASSPRVGGFNNEQFF. The DNA of the CDR3 is TGTGCCAGCAGCCCCCGAGTGGGGGGCTTCAACAATGAGCAGTTCTTC.

There are a few counts of this clonotype. The chain couples TRBV29-1 to TRBJ2-6; the D is unclear. Between the trimmed V and J ends, which lost 2 bases and 0 bases, there was a span of 8 bases. The CDR3 totals 15 residues. CDR1 SQVTM and CDR2 ANQGSEA come from the germline V gene. CDR3 DNA sequence: TGCAGCGTTGAATTGGGGAACTCTGGGGCCAACGTCCTGACTTTC. This encodes CSVELGNSGANVLTF.

CDR3 sequence reads: CASSLEDRVKVFF. Written as DNA, the CDR3 is TGCGCCAGCAGCTTGGAGGACAGGGTGAAAGTGTTCTTC. The chain employs TRBV5-1 and TRBJ2-1, with TRBD1 matching over 8 bases. Germline V gene sequence: CDR1 SGHRS, CDR2 YFSETQ. Germline trimming cut 0 bases from V and 15 bases from J; bases unmatched to any gene: 8. This CDR3 is 13 amino acids long.

The chain recombines TRBV4-2 with TRBJ2-7; D remains unclear. The CDR3 loop spans 12 amino acids. The V gene's germline CDR1 is LGHNA and CDR2 YNFKEQ. V lost 0 bases and J 9 bases, leaving 9 bases between the germline ends. The CDR3 nucleotides read TGTGCCAGCAGCCAAGATCGACAAGCGCAGTACTTC. This translates into CASSQDRQAQYF.